This is a list of T cell receptor beta chains from one sample in a study of T-cell reconstitution after alpha-beta-depleted transplantation in children. TCRdb re-analysed the PCR reads in MiXCR, keeping a single row per CDR3 protein. The sample carries some 310,000 distinct CDR3 sequences, 23% recorded once. Sequenced here: PBMCs, mostly from graft donor cells, sampled 180 days after TCRalphabeta/CD19-depleted stem cell transplant. The receptors stem from a male patient younger than 18 who had a stem cell transplant for acute lymphoblastic leukemia, so the T cells may come from the graft donor. The CDR3 runs from the conserved cysteine through the conserved F or W. D genes are given only for firm matches. A row's size may be missing; if present it is once, few, many or a size class.

TRBV9,many,TRBJ1-1,NA,TGTGCCAGCAGCGTCAGGATTAACACTGAAGCTTTCTTT,CASSVRINTEAFF
TRBV20-1,few,TRBJ1-3,TRBD1,TGCAGTGCTCACCGGGGACAGGTGGCCTCTGGAAACACCATATATTTT,CSAHRGQVASGNTIYF
TRBV12-3/TRBV12-4,few,TRBJ2-7,NA,TGTGCCAGCAGTTTGCCCCTGAACCCCTACGAGCAGTACTTC,CASSLPLNPYEQYF
TRBV9,NA,TRBJ2-7,NA,TGTGCCAGCAGCGTAGAACCAGCCCCCTACGAGCAGTACTTC,CASSVEPAPYEQYF
TRBV5-1,NA,TRBJ2-7,TRBD2,TGCGCCAGCAGCACCTTAGCGGGAGGTCTCTACGAGCAGTACTTC,CASSTLAGGLYEQYF
TRBV12-3/TRBV12-4,many,TRBJ1-1,NA,TGTGCCAGCAGACTCTGGGAGTTCCTAGCTTTCTTT,CASRLWEFLAFF
TRBV5-1,many,TRBJ1-2,NA,TGCGCCAGCGGAGGATGGGGAGGGCTTGACTATGGCTACACCTTC,CASGGWGGLDYGYTF
TRBV11-2,few,TRBJ2-3,NA,TGTGCCAGCAGCTTATCGATGGTCACAGATACGCAGTATTTT,CASSLSMVTDTQYF
TRBV27,few,TRBJ2-1,NA,TGTGCCAGCAGTTTGCAGGTGGGGGATGAGCAGTTCTTC,CASSLQVGDEQFF
TRBV12-3/TRBV12-4,many,TRBJ1-2,NA,TGCGCCAGCAGCTTGAACTATGGCTACACCTTC,CASSLNYGYTF
TRBV18,NA,TRBJ1-1,NA,TGTGCCAGCTCACCACGGCAGGGGAGCGTGGGCACTGAAGCTTTCTTT,CASSPRQGSVGTEAFF
TRBV5-1,many,TRBJ2-1,TRBD2,TGCGCCAGCAGCCTCGGACTAGCGGGGTACAATGAGCAGTTCTTC,CASSLGLAGYNEQFF
TRBV24-1,NA,TRBJ2-1,TRBD1,TGTGCCACCAGTGAGCCGGGACAGGGGGTTCTGGGAGAGCAGTTCTTC,CATSEPGQGVLGEQFF
TRBV5-1,few,TRBJ2-1,TRBD2,TGCGCCAGCAGCCCCCCGGGACTAGAGAAGCAGTTCTTC,CASSPPGLEKQFF
TRBV7-2,once,TRBJ2-2,NA,TGTGCCAGCAGCCCCCGCGGGACTTTCACCGGGGAGCTGTTTTTT,CASSPRGTFTGELFF
TRBV13,NA,TRBJ2-7,NA,TGTGCCAGCAGTTATAAGCGGGCCCCTTACCCCTACGAGCAGTACTTC,CASSYKRAPYPYEQYF
TRBV7-3,many,TRBJ2-7,TRBD2,TGTGCCAGCAGCTTAGTAGCGGGAGGCTCCGAGCAGTACTTC,CASSLVAGGSEQYF
TRBV27,NA,TRBJ2-1,NA,TGTGCCAGCAGTTTATCAAGAGGGCATGAGCAGTTCTTC,CASSLSRGHEQFF
TRBV15,NA,TRBJ2-1,NA,TGTGCCACCAGCAGAGGGGCGGGGTGGGACATTCAGTTCTTC,CATSRGAGWDIQFF
TRBV11-2,NA,TRBJ2-3,NA,TGTGCCAGCAGCTTCCTGACTGGGAGTTCACAAGATACGCAGTATTTT,CASSFLTGSSQDTQYF
TRBV15,few,TRBJ2-4,NA,TGTGCCACCAGCAACCTAGGGGCTGCCAAAAACATTCAGTACTTC,CATSNLGAAKNIQYF
TRBV5-1,few,TRBJ2-5,NA,TGCGCCAGCAGCAGGGGGTACCAAGAGACCCAGTACTTC,CASSRGYQETQYF
TRBV6-5,NA,TRBJ2-5,NA,TGTGCCAGCAGTTACCGAGGGCTAGAACATCAAGAGACCCAGTACTTC,CASSYRGLEHQETQYF
TRBV2,NA,TRBJ2-7,NA,TGTGCCAGCAGTGTTGGTAGGTTTTCCTACGAGCAGTACTTC,CASSVGRFSYEQYF
TRBV25-1,NA,TRBJ1-2,NA,TGTGCCAGCAGCGTTGGAGGGTACTATGGCTACACCTTC,CASSVGGYYGYTF
TRBV5-1,few,TRBJ2-3,NA,TGCGCCAGCAGCTTGGCGGGGTTCACAGATACGCAGTATTTT,CASSLAGFTDTQYF
TRBV30,NA,TRBJ1-2,NA,TGTGCCTGGAGCAGGGGACTAAACTATGGCTACACCTTC,CAWSRGLNYGYTF
TRBV29-1,NA,TRBJ1-2,TRBD1,TGCAGCGCCGGACAGGGTTACTTCTATGGCTACACCTTC,CSAGQGYFYGYTF
TRBV5-1,NA,TRBJ1-2,TRBD1,TGCGCCAGCAGCACCGACAGGGACGGTGGCTACACCTTC,CASSTDRDGGYTF
TRBV9,few,TRBJ2-7,TRBD1,TGTGCCAGCACCGTTATTTCGACAGGGAAATCCTACGAGCAGTACTTC,CASTVISTGKSYEQYF
TRBV7-3,NA,TRBJ1-2,NA,TGTGCCAGCAGCTTATACGGGGGCCTAGGGCCGTATGGCTACACCTTC,CASSLYGGLGPYGYTF
TRBV6-1,NA,TRBJ2-7,NA,TGTGCCAGCAAGATATCCCCATACGAGCAGTACTTC,CASKISPYEQYF
TRBV5-1,few,TRBJ1-3,NA,TGCGCCAGCAGCCGCAGAAGACAACAGGTGACTGGAAACACCATATATTTT,CASSRRRQQVTGNTIYF
TRBV7-8,NA,TRBJ2-2,TRBD2,TGTGCCAGCAGCAGCACCGGGCCGGGACTAGCGGTGAACACCGGGGAGCTGTTTTTT,CASSSTGPGLAVNTGELFF
TRBV12-3/TRBV12-4,NA,TRBJ2-5,TRBD1,TGTGCCAGCAGTTTTAGGGACAGGGGGCGAGAGACCCAGTACTTC,CASSFRDRGRETQYF
TRBV27,NA,TRBJ1-5,NA,TGTGCCAGCAGTCCATCCCGTTATACAGGAGATCAGCCCCAGCATTTT,CASSPSRYTGDQPQHF
TRBV11-1,NA,TRBJ2-6,TRBD1,TGTGCCAGCAGCCTGATCCACGGACAGGGTCGTTCTGGGGCCAACGTCCTGACTTTC,CASSLIHGQGRSGANVLTF
TRBV3-1,NA,TRBJ2-1,TRBD2,TGTGCCAGCAGCCAAGGACTAGCGGGAGGGCCGCTGTTCTTC,CASSQGLAGGPLFF
TRBV14,NA,TRBJ2-3,NA,TGTGCCAGCAGCCATCGAACGGATACGCAGTATTTT,CASSHRTDTQYF
TRBV5-1,few,TRBJ2-1,NA,TGCGCCAGCAGCTTGGAGTCAATATGGGTGAATGAGCAGTTCTTC,CASSLESIWVNEQFF
TRBV18,NA,TRBJ2-1,NA,TGTGCCAGCTCGAGGGAAAGCTATGAGCAGTTCTTC,CASSRESYEQFF
TRBV4-1,few,TRBJ2-1,NA,TGCGCCAGCACCACTTTCGGACTCGCCTACAATGAGCAGTTCTTC,CASTTFGLAYNEQFF